This TCR beta chain was recovered during a study of vaccination effects on CD4 cells after COVID-19. The data were produced by immunoSEQ multiplex PCR, yet TCRdb's version contains in-frame clones alone and is incomplete. Of 30,000 to 35,000 clones in the sample, around 70% are singletons; the top ten hold over 25%. V lost 2 bases and J lost 1; bases outside the gene matches: 2. The CDR3 runs 15 residues. Germline CDR1 is SGHTA and CDR2 is FQGNSA. After expansion with viral peptide pools in the ViraFEST assay, antigen-specific CD4+ T cells were sequenced. The authors isolated CD4+ T cells after roughly 10 days of culture. Recipients of the vaccine had no prior SARS-CoV-2 infection and negative nucleocapsid antibodies. Worth noting for this clone: Its antigen is not identified.

The material sequenced was CD4+ T cells from PBMCs cultured with HCoV-229E spike peptides, taken before COVID-19 vaccination. The sequence was obtained from a human donor who received a COVID-19 vaccine. The rearrangement links TRBV7-2 to TRBJ1-5, with 7 bases fitting TRBD1. As DNA, the CDR3 is TGTGCCAGCAGCTTAACAGGGGAAAGCAATCAGCCCCAGCATTTT. This sequence encodes CASSLTGESNQPQHF.